The clone carrying this T cell receptor (beta chain) was recorded only once. Produced via immunoSEQ multiplex PCR; TCRdb's table is partial and in-frame only. The sample shows 100,000 or so clones, around 90% of them seen only once. Germline trimming cut 2 bases from V and 6 bases from J; bases unmatched to any gene: 8. Germline lookup yields CDR1 MNHEY and CDR2 SVGAGI. The CDR3 has 15 amino acids. This sample was included in a study of blood T cell repertoires in COVID-19. The sequenced material came from peripheral blood. The chain carries TRBV6-5 and TRBJ2-3; 7 bases are a match to TRBD2. This sequence was found in a woman aged 45-65 years in a cohort sampled during active COVID-19. The CDR3 reads CASSYGPLGGDTQYF. The CDR3 DNA reads as TGTGCCAGCAGTTACGGGCCTTTGGGGGGGGATACGCAGTATTTT.